The next 11 T cell receptor beta chains were all read from a single sample in a study of blood T cell repertoires in COVID-19. Only in-frame clones appear in the TCRdb table, and some are missing; sequencing was by immunoSEQ multiplex PCR. The sample lists tens of thousands of clones; roughly 89% were seen once. The sequencing input was peripheral blood. The origin of the receptors is a man aged 30 to 45 with acute or convalescent COVID-19.

The chain couples TRBV6-5 to TRBJ1-2; possible D gene TRBD1, 5 bases. Trimming took off 2 bases at V and 5 bases at J, with 15 bases between the two ends. Germline V gene data show CDR1 as MNHEY and CDR2 as SVGAGI. The length of the CDR3 is 15 residues. The CDR3 reads CASSYGATAIYGYTF. Here the CDR3 DNA reads TGTGCCAGCAGTTACGGGGCCACAGCCATATATGGCTACACCTTC.

CDR3 residues: CASSARDLRGDTQYF. DNA of the CDR3: TGTGCCAGCAGCGCCCGGGACCTCAGGGGAGATACGCAGTATTTT. The gene calls are TRBV9 and TRBJ2-3, with D perhaps matching TRBD1 (6 bases). Germline loops: CDR1 SGDLS, CDR2 YYNGEE. The CDR3 consists of 15 residues. V was clipped by 3 bases and J by 5 bases, with 16 bases between them.

This chain links TRBV2 with TRBJ2-1, with unresolved D. The germline gives CDR1 SNHLY, CDR2 FYNNEI. CDR3 size: 16 residues. Trimming cost V 0 bases and J 7 bases, with 16 bases left between them. The CDR3, as DNA: TGTGCCAGCAGTGAAGCCCCGATGGCGACACAGAATGAGCAGTTCTTC. Its translation: CASSEAPMATQNEQFF.

The chain has TRBV5-8 and TRBJ2-3; D perhaps matches TRBD1 (5 bases). This CDR3 region has 14 residues. Looked up from germline, CDR1 is SGHTS and CDR2 is YDEGEE. Trimming cost V 0 bases and J 9 bases, with 14 bases left between them. CDR3 protein: CASSLAKPKGTQYF. CDR3 nucleotides: TGTGCCAGCAGCTTGGCCAAACCCAAGGGGACGCAGTATTTT.

The rearrangement links TRBV7-8 to TRBJ2-4; D possibly corresponds to TRBD2 (6 bases). Germline CDR1 SGHVS, CDR2 FQNEAQ. The V end was cut by 1 base, the J end by 13 bases, with 23 bases between. The CDR3 contains 16 residues. CDR3 nucleotide sequence: TGTGCCAGCAGCTTAGTGGGACCTGAGCTAGGCGGGGTCCAGTACTTC. The encoded protein is CASSLVGPELGGVQYF.

This clone was seen only a few times. The chain links TRBV6-2 or TRBV6-3 to TRBJ2-7; 7 nucleotides match TRBD1. Per the germline V gene, CDR1 is MNHEY and CDR2 is SVGEGT. V gave up 5 bases and J gave up 2 bases; unmatched junction bases: 6. CDR3 length equals 14 residues. The CDR3 DNA follows: TGTGCCAGCAGTGCAGAGACAGGGCCCTACGAGCAGTACTTC. Its protein is CASSAETGPYEQYF.

The genes are TRBV3-1 (or the pseudogene TRBV3-2) and TRBJ2-5; a weak D match, TRBD1 (5 bases). From germline, CDR1 is LGHDT and CDR2 YNNKEL (reference sequence). V was clipped by 3 bases and J by 5 bases, with 10 bases between them. The CDR3 sequence is 13 residues long. The CDR3 loop reads CASSQTAPETQYF. The CDR3 region has the DNA TGTGCCAGCAGCCAGACAGCCCCGGAGACCCAGTACTTC.

V gene TRBV5-6 combines with J gene TRBJ2-3; 11 bases match TRBD1. The CDR3 is made up of 16 amino acids. V shed 4 bases and J 3 bases; nucleotides not matched to a gene: 7. Germline V gene lookup returns CDR1 SGHDT and CDR2 YYEEEE. The CDR3 bases are TGTGCCAGCAGCCCGGGACAGGGGGTAGGGACAGATACGCAGTATTTT. It specifies CASSPGQGVGTDTQYF.

Comment on this clone: At one end, the junction sequence differs from germline, possibly due to a read error. The V gene is TRBV4-2, the J gene TRBJ2-7; 7 bases map to TRBD1. The CDR3 loop spans 16 amino acids. The germline CDR1 and CDR2 sequences are LGHNA and YNFKEQ. The chain's CDR3 is CANSPSVGDSSYEQYF. CDR3 sequence (DNA): TGTGCCAACAGCCCCTCTGTAGGGGACAGCTCCTACGAGCAGTACTTC.

The J gene is TRBJ1-5, the V gene TRBV3-1 (or the pseudogene TRBV3-2), with 9 bases that match TRBD1. CDR1 and CDR2 from the germline V gene are LGHDT and YNNKEL (reference sequence). The CDR3 sequence is 15 residues long. The V and J ends lost 2 bases and 9 bases, in that order; junction bases with no gene match: 8. The CDR3 is CASSQRQGGIGPQHF. The DNA of the CDR3 is TGTGCCAGCAGCCAAAGACAGGGGGGAATTGGGCCCCAGCATTTT.

The rearrangement joins TRBV7-9 to TRBJ1-1; weak D call: TRBD1 (5 bases). V shed 5 bases and J shed 4 bases, with 17 bases lying between them. This CDR3 is 15 amino acids long. CDR1 and CDR2 from the germline V gene are SEHNR and FQNEAQ (reference sequence). CDR3 DNA: TGTGCCAGCAGCCCCTTAGGGGTAGTGGGCACTGAAGCTTTCTTT. Amino acids: CASSPLGVVGTEAFF.